These 27 T cell receptor beta chains originate from one sample sequenced in a study of beta chain features in type 1 diabetes. Study-level results: Within each of all four CD4+ subsets, Type 1 diabetes patients had TCRB CDR3s that were moderately but significantly shorter.

Reverse transcribing all isolated RNA meant expressed TCRB transcripts were sequenced. Using immunoSEQ multiplex PCR, the repertoire was profiled, and TCRdb retains in-frame clones only, with some absent. The table records under 400,000 clones, over 10% of them present only once. Antigens for these TCRs are unknown. Specimen: naive CD4+ T cells from blood. Receptors originate from a woman between 18 and 29 years old with type 1 diabetes.

The chain couples TRBV4-1 to TRBJ2-7; D is perhaps TRBD1 (6 bases). The germline V gene has CDR1 MGHRA and CDR2 YSYEKL. The CDR3 has 15 amino acids. Trimming shortened V by 3 bases and J by 3 bases, and 15 bases separated the two germline ends. CDR3 region: CASSQPGHMGYEQYF. CDR3 DNA: TGCGCCAGCAGCCAGCCGGGACATATGGGCTACGAGCAGTACTTC.

This rearrangement joins TRBV5-6 to TRBJ2-1; D is undetermined. The CDR3 length is 16 residues. V was trimmed by 2 bases and J by 6 bases, leaving 18 bases between them. Germline CDR1 is SGHDT and CDR2 is YYEEEE. CDR3 DNA: TGTGCCAGCAGCTTCTCCCGCGGTTCTTACGTCAATGAGCAGTTCTTC. It codes for CASSFSRGSYVNEQFF.

The V and J genes are TRBV21-1 and TRBJ2-1; the table gives TRBD2 as D, unverified against the DNA. TRBV21-1 is marked as a pseudogene. The length of the CDR3 is 14 residues. In DNA form, the CDR3 reads TGTGCCAGCAGCAGGCAGACCGGGCGGGTGGAGCAGTTCTTC. Amino acids: CASSRQTGRVEQFF.

This clone was detected a few times. This rearrangement joins TRBV9 to TRBJ2-3; 14 bases align to TRBD2. CDR3 size: 17 residues. The junction had 7 bases not matched to a gene; V was cut back by 4 bases and J by 3 bases. Germline loops: CDR1 SGDLS, CDR2 YYNGEE. In nucleotides, the CDR3 is TGTGCCAGCAGCACGACTAGCGGGAGGGCCGGTACAGATACGCAGTATTTT. Encoded protein: CASSTTSGRAGTDTQYF.

The rearrangement links TRBV7-9 to TRBJ1-5; 7 bases line up with TRBD1. This CDR3 has 14 amino acids. Trimming cost V 4 bases and J 7 bases; bases outside gene matches: 7. Germline CDR1 is SEHNR and CDR2 is FQNEAQ (reference sequence). The CDR3 DNA reads as TGTGCCAGCAGCTCCGACAGGGTTGGGCAGCCCCAGCATTTT. Residues: CASSSDRVGQPQHF.

This clone was detected a few times. V usage is TRBV7-9 and J usage is TRBJ2-2; no clear D gene. The CDR3 runs to 14 residues. CDR1 SEHNR and CDR2 FQNEAQ come from the germline V gene (reference sequence). Deletions cut 1 base from V and 5 bases from J, with 8 bases between. The DNA of the CDR3 is TGTGCCAGCAGCTTAGGGCCGACTACCGGGGAGCTGTTTTTT. Protein sequence: CASSLGPTTGELFF.

The rearrangement links TRBV2 to TRBJ2-1; 9 positions agree with TRBD1. CDR1 is SNHLY and CDR2 is FYNNEI in the germline V gene. CDR3 length: 15 residues. V shed 7 bases and J 5 bases; nucleotides not matched to a gene: 9. CDR3: CASTLRDRANNEQFF. The CDR3 DNA sequence: TGTGCCAGCACGCTCCGGGACAGGGCTAACAATGAGCAGTTCTTC.

The rearrangement joins TRBV18 to TRBJ2-1, with TRBD2 identical over 10 bases. Trimming took 2 bases from V and 7 from J; bases not matched to a gene: 5. Germline lookup yields CDR1 KGHSH and CDR2 LQKENI. The CDR3 consists of 15 residues. The CDR3 DNA follows: TGTGCCAGCTCACCAGAACTAGCGGGACGGAATGAGCAGTTCTTC. Translated, it gives CASSPELAGRNEQFF.

J is TRBJ2-5 and V is TRBV5-4, with 10 bases aligning to TRBD1. Per germline, CDR1 SGHNT and CDR2 YYREEE (reference sequence). The CDR3 totals 15 residues. V was pared by 1 base and J by 2 bases, with 2 bases of the junction left unmatched. The CDR3 sequence: CASSLMGQGQETQYF. The CDR3 nucleotides are TGTGCCAGCAGCTTGATGGGACAGGGGCAAGAGACCCAGTACTTC.

This clone turned up a few times. V gene TRBV19 combines with J gene TRBJ1-2, with D maybe TRBD1 (5 bases). Germline assignment: CDR1 LNHDA and CDR2 SQIVND (reference sequence). CDR3 length: 15 residues. Trimming left V 7 bases short and J 2 bases short, with 17 bases between. CDR3 loop: CASTQQARNNYGYTF. Written as DNA, the CDR3 is TGTGCCAGTACTCAACAGGCCAGAAACAACTATGGCTACACCTTC.

This clone was observed a handful of times. This chain joins TRBV25-1 and TRBJ1-2; TRBD1 might be the D (5 bases). The germline V and J ends were trimmed by 8 bases and 7 bases, with 11 bases remaining between them. The CDR3 length is 11 residues. Germline CDR1 reads MGHDK; CDR2 reads SYGVNS. CDR3 amino acids: CASSAGGGYTF. The CDR3, as DNA: TGTGCCAGCTCGGCCGGGGGTGGCTACACCTTC.

The rearrangement joins TRBV5-5 to TRBJ1-2, with 7 positions matching TRBD1. Trimming at V came to 4 bases and at J to 4 bases, leaving 4 bases not matched to a gene. This CDR3 has 13 amino acids. Looked up from germline, CDR1 is SGHKS and CDR2 is YYEKEE (reference sequence). The CDR3 DNA is TGTGCCAGCAGCCAGGGACAGACCTATGGCTACACCTTC. Translating gives CASSQGQTYGYTF.

This clone was seen more than once but under ten times. This chain joins TRBV30 and TRBJ1-1; no clear D. The CDR3 totals 15 residues. V lost 1 base and J 1 base, leaving 13 bases between the germline ends. In germline, CDR1 is GTSNPN, CDR2 SVGIG (reference sequence). CDR3 sequence reads: CAWSERGSPNTEAFF. The CDR3 region has the DNA TGTGCCTGGAGTGAGCGGGGATCCCCGAACACTGAAGCTTTCTTT.

In its sample, this clone was seen a few times. The chain has TRBV11-2 and TRBJ2-3; a possible D gene is TRBD2 (5 bases). V lost 3 bases and J 5 bases, leaving 9 bases between the germline ends. Germline CDR1 and CDR2: SGHAT and FQNNGV. This CDR3 has 13 residues. CDR3 sequence reads: CASSFGVGDTQYF. The CDR3 coding sequence is TGTGCCAGCAGCTTCGGGGTCGGAGATACGCAGTATTTT.

The chain carries TRBV20-1 and TRBJ2-7; 8 bases match TRBD1. Germline CDR1 is DFQATT and CDR2 is SNEGSKA (reference sequence). This CDR3 spans 10 amino acids. Trimming cost V 5 bases and J 7 bases; bases outside gene matches: 1. The CDR3 nucleotides are TGCAGTGCTCGACAGGGGGAGCAGTACTTC. Protein product: CSARQGEQYF.

This clone was observed a handful of times. The chain recombines TRBV12-5 with TRBJ1-4; 7 bases align to TRBD1. Trimming took 5 bases from V and 7 from J; bases not matched to a gene: 4. This CDR3 has 13 residues. From germline, CDR1 is LGHNT and CDR2 FRNRAP. In DNA form, the CDR3 reads TGTGCTAGTGGTCTCGACAGGGCTGAAAAACTGTTTTTT. Translating gives CASGLDRAEKLFF.

There are a few counts of this clone. This rearrangement joins TRBV15 to TRBJ2-3, with D unclear. Per germline, CDR1 LNHNV and CDR2 YYDKDF (reference sequence). This CDR3 has 12 residues. Trimming pared 4 bases from V and 0 bases from J, leaving 2 bases between. In DNA, the CDR3 is TGTGCCACCAGCACGAGCACAGATACGCAGTATTTT. Its protein is CATSTSTDTQYF.

This clone was picked up a small number of times. This rearrangement joins TRBV7-9 to TRBJ2-7, with unresolved D. Trimming took off 5 bases at V and 6 bases at J, with 26 bases between the two ends. The CDR3 has 17 amino acids. Germline V gene data show CDR1 as SEHNR and CDR2 as FQNEAQ (reference sequence). DNA of the CDR3: TGTGCCAGCAGCCCCAGACATTCTCAAACCTCCTCCCGCGAGCAGTACTTC. Translated, it gives CASSPRHSQTSSREQYF. The whole variable domain, remainder taken from reference TRBV7-9 and TRBJ2-7, is DTGVSQNPRHKITKRGQNVTFRCDPISEHNRLYWYRQTLGQGPEFLTYFQNEAQLEKSRLLSDRFSAERPKGSFSTLEIQRTEQGDSAMYLCASSPRHSQTSSREQYFGPGTRLTVT.

V usage is TRBV5-1 and J usage is TRBJ2-3; 7 bases agree with TRBD2. Germline V gives CDR1 SGHRS, CDR2 YFSETQ. The CDR3 is made up of 16 amino acids. Trimming took 1 base from V and 6 from J; bases not matched to a gene: 11. The CDR3 loop reads CASSLIVPSGEDTQYF. In DNA form, the CDR3 reads TGCGCCAGCAGCTTGATTGTTCCTAGCGGTGAGGATACGCAGTATTTT.

This clone was seen a few times. The chain has TRBV29-1 and TRBJ2-1, with 13 bases aligning to TRBD2. V lost 5 bases to trimming and J lost 9 bases; unmatched junction nucleotides: 13. There are 16 residues in the CDR3. Germline V gene sequence: CDR1 SQVTM, CDR2 ANQGSEA. CDR3 amino acids: CSVRVWTSGSRGEQFF. The CDR3 DNA reads TGCAGCGTTCGGGTCTGGACTAGCGGGAGTAGGGGTGAGCAGTTCTTC.

This clone was picked up a small number of times. The chain uses TRBV6-5 and TRBJ2-7, with TRBD1 matching over 9 bases. CDR1 MNHEY and CDR2 SVGAGI come from the germline V gene. The CDR3 runs 14 residues. The ends lost 6 bases at V and 3 bases at J; junction bases unmatched: 6. The CDR3 DNA is TGTGCCAGCAGGAGGGGGACAGGGATCTACGAGCAGTACTTC. Protein product: CASRRGTGIYEQYF.

This clone has just a few counts. The chain joins TRBV11-2 to TRBJ1-6; 7 bases are shared with TRBD1. The CDR3 totals 14 residues. The trim removed 3 bases at V and 10 bases at J, leaving 6 bases unmatched. Per germline, CDR1 SGHAT and CDR2 FQNNGV. CDR3 DNA sequence: TGTGCCAGCAGCTTGTGGACAGGTCTCTCACCCCTCCACTTT. Translated: CASSLWTGLSPLHF.

The V call is TRBV10-3, the J call TRBJ1-2; D is possibly TRBD1 (5 bases). CDR1 is ENHRY, CDR2 SYGVKD, per germline. The V and J ends lost 0 bases and 6 bases respectively, with 11 bases between them. CDR3 length: 14 residues. For the CDR3, the DNA is TGTGCCATCAGTGAGTCTTTACAGGTGGATGGCTACACCTTC. Protein sequence: CAISESLQVDGYTF.

The table lists this clone with a few counts. CDR3 in amino acids: CASSPRLAGGSTDTQYF. The CDR3 coding sequence is TGCGCCAGCAGCCCCAGGCTAGCGGGGGGGAGCACAGATACGCAGTATTTT. The rearrangement uses TRBV4-1 and TRBJ2-3, with 12 bases lining up with TRBD2. CDR1 is MGHRA, CDR2 YSYEKL, per germline. The CDR3 is made up of 17 amino acids. V shed 4 bases and J 0 bases; nucleotides not matched to a gene: 5.

The chain has TRBV30 and TRBJ1-1; the D gene is possibly TRBD1 (5 bases). CDR1 and CDR2 from the germline V gene are GTSNPN and SVGIG (reference sequence). The CDR3 has 11 amino acids. Deletions cut 7 bases from V and 1 base from J, with 7 bases between. CDR3 sequence (DNA): TGTGCCTTACAGGCGAACACTGAAGCTTTCTTT. This sequence encodes CALQANTEAFF.

The V and J genes are TRBV9 and TRBJ2-5; weak D call: TRBD2 (6 bases). The length of the CDR3 is 13 residues. The germline V gene encodes CDR1 SGDLS and CDR2 YYNGEE. V was cut by 2 bases and J by 5 bases, with 10 bases left in between. For the CDR3, the DNA is TGTGCCAGCAGCGTGGCGGGGACCGAGACCCAGTACTTC. Protein: CASSVAGTETQYF.

The chain links TRBV27 to TRBJ1-1; TRBD1 matches 9 bases. J gave up 4 bases and V 4 bases, and 10 bases lay outside the gene matches. Germline V CDR1 and CDR2: MNHEY, SMNVEV (reference sequence). This CDR3 contains 16 residues. The CDR3 here is CASSSTGGPGITEAFF. DNA for the CDR3: TGTGCCAGCAGTTCTACAGGGGGCCCTGGGATCACTGAAGCTTTCTTT.